These 24 T cell receptor beta chains share one sample of origin, sequenced in a study of cytomegalovirus exposure and HLA in healthy donors. 60 Vbeta and 13 Jbeta primers were used in PCR. The assay was immunoSEQ multiplex PCR, and TCRdb's table has in-frame clones only and misses some. The sample records under 130,000 clones, approximately 70% being singletons. The specimen was PBMCs. The source of these receptors is a man younger than 40 in good health and CMV-seropositive.

V gene TRBV4-1 combines with J gene TRBJ2-7, with a tentative D call TRBD1 (6 bases). This CDR3 region has 15 residues. Germline loops: CDR1 MGHRA, CDR2 YSYEKL. Trimming took off 0 bases at V and 2 bases at J, with 11 bases between the two ends. The CDR3 is CASSQDYAGAYEQYF. In nucleotides, the CDR3 is TGCGCCAGCAGCCAAGATTACGCAGGGGCCTACGAGCAGTACTTC.

This clone has a handful of counts. This sequence joins TRBV6-5 and TRBJ2-7; 11 bases are shared with TRBD1. CDR1 MNHEY and CDR2 SVGAGI come from the germline V gene. With V trimmed by 5 bases and J by 5 bases, 5 bases remained unmatched. This CDR3 comprises 14 residues. The CDR3, as DNA: TGTGCCAGCAGTCGGACAGGGGGCAGGCACGAGCAGTACTTC. The encoded protein is CASSRTGGRHEQYF.

The rearrangement joins TRBV7-3 to TRBJ2-5; 8 bases are a match to TRBD2. V lost 1 base to trimming and J lost 1 base; unmatched junction nucleotides: 2. The CDR3 consists of 15 residues. Germline CDR1 and CDR2: SGHTA and FQGTGA. CDR3 protein: CASSLNGGGQETQYF. CDR3 in DNA: TGTGCCAGCAGCTTAAACGGGGGGGGCCAAGAGACCCAGTACTTC.

V and J are TRBV6-6 and TRBJ2-5, with D uncertain. Germline V gene sequence: CDR1 MNHNY, CDR2 SVGAGI (reference sequence). The germline V and J ends were trimmed by 0 bases and 1 base, with 6 bases remaining between them. The CDR3 extends over 14 amino acids. This CDR3 reads CASSYSNSQETQYF. As DNA, the CDR3 is TGTGCCAGCAGTTACTCGAACAGCCAAGAGACCCAGTACTTC.

The V and J genes are TRBV19 and TRBJ1-6; perhaps TRBD1 as D (5 bases). Germline lookup yields CDR1 LNHDA and CDR2 SQIVND (reference sequence). The CDR3 sequence is 13 residues long. V lost 5 bases to trimming and J lost 7 bases, with 9 bases between them. CDR3 sequence reads: CASSSDSNSPLHF. The CDR3 DNA is TGTGCCAGTAGTTCAGACAGCAATTCACCCCTCCACTTT.

The chain recombines TRBV7-8 with TRBJ2-2; TRBD2 matches 9 bases. The CDR3 contains 15 residues. The junction had 8 bases not matched to a gene; V was cut back by 5 bases and J by 7 bases. Per the germline V gene, CDR1 is SGHVS and CDR2 is FQNEAQ. The CDR3 sequence: CASSRGGASIGELFF. The DNA for the CDR3 is TGTGCCAGCAGCCGCGGGGGGGCTTCTATCGGGGAGCTGTTTTTT.

A remark on this clone: One junction end does not reproduce the germline sequence, and a read error may be involved. This chain joins TRBV7-9 and TRBJ1-2, with D unresolved. This CDR3 region has 13 residues. Germline values: CDR1 SEHNR, CDR2 FQNEAQ (reference sequence). CDR3 region: CSSNLKAGSGYTF. The CDR3 DNA reads TGTTCCAGCAACCTAAAGGCAGGCAGCGGCTACACCTTC.

The V and J genes are TRBV7-9 and TRBJ2-5; D remains unclear. The CDR3 covers 14 residues. V was trimmed by 2 bases and J by 1 base, leaving 8 bases between them. Per germline, CDR1 SEHNR and CDR2 FQNEAQ (reference sequence). CDR3 nucleotides: TGTGCCAGCAGCTTATCCGCACTCCAAGAGACCCAGTACTTC. As protein: CASSLSALQETQYF. The full variable domain, completed using reference TRBV7-9 and TRBJ2-5, is DTGVSQNPRHKITKRGQNVTFRCDPISEHNRLYWYRQTLGQGPEFLTYFQNEAQLEKSRLLSDRFSAERPKGSFSTLEIQRTEQGDSAMYLCASSLSALQETQYFGPGTRLLVL.

This chain connects TRBV4-1 to TRBJ1-6, with TRBD1 as a possible D gene (6 bases). The CDR3 length is 16 residues. The V gene lost 0 bases and the J gene lost 3 bases, with 9 bases spanning the gap. CDR1 and CDR2 from the germline V gene are MGHRA and YSYEKL. The DNA for the CDR3 is TGCGCCAGCAGCCAAGATAGGACAGACTATAATTCACCCCTCCACTTT. This encodes CASSQDRTDYNSPLHF.

The CDR3 protein is CASSRNSQGGEAQHF. The CDR3 DNA is TGTGCCAGCTCACGAAATAGCCAGGGGGGCGAAGCCCAGCATTTT. The V call is TRBV18, the J call TRBJ1-5, with 7 bases lining up with TRBD1. Trimming removed 4 bases from V and 11 bases from J; junction bases left unmatched: 14. In germline, CDR1 is KGHSH, CDR2 LQKENI. The CDR3 has 15 residues.

This clone was counted a few times. This sequence joins TRBV29-1 and TRBJ1-2; D might be TRBD1 (5 bases). The V and J ends lost 7 bases and 0 bases respectively, with 21 bases between them. Germline V gene sequence: CDR1 SQVTM, CDR2 ANQGSEA. There are 16 residues in the CDR3. The CDR3 reads CSAEGRLSKANYGYTF. The CDR3, as DNA: TGCAGCGCTGAGGGGCGGCTGTCAAAAGCTAACTATGGCTACACCTTC.

This clone was recorded once. The chain joins TRBV6-1 to TRBJ1-2; no clear D gene. The CDR3 is 15 residues long. Looked up from germline, CDR1 is MNHNS and CDR2 is SASEGT. Trimming left V 1 base short and J 2 bases short, with 11 bases between. CDR3 DNA sequence: TGTGCCAGCAGTGAAGGGTGGAGTGTCAACTATGGCTACACCTTC. Its protein product is CASSEGWSVNYGYTF.

The V gene is TRBV6-4, the J gene TRBJ1-6; D not resolved. This CDR3 is built from 15 residues. Looked up from germline, CDR1 is MRHNA and CDR2 is SNTAGT. V was pared by 0 bases and J by 3 bases, with 6 bases between. CDR3 sequence reads: CASSDSADYNSPLHF. CDR3 nucleotide sequence: TGTGCCAGCAGTGACTCAGCGGACTATAATTCACCCCTCCACTTT.

This chain joins TRBV10-3 and TRBJ1-1, with TRBD1 identical over 10 bases. The CDR3 consists of 17 residues. The germline gives CDR1 ENHRY, CDR2 SYGVKD. V dropped 10 bases and J dropped 2; count of bases not matched to a gene: 16. The CDR3 spells CATTTDRGLVYNTEAFF. The DNA of the CDR3 is TGTGCCACGACTACGGACAGGGGGTTGGTATACAACACTGAAGCTTTCTTT.

The chain uses TRBV14 and TRBJ1-3, with a weak D call TRBD1 (6 bases). Germline values: CDR1 SGHDN, CDR2 FVKESK. Trimming removed 5 bases from V and 8 bases from J, with 10 bases in between. The CDR3 extends over 12 amino acids. This chain's CDR3 is CASSAQGHTIYF. Here the CDR3 DNA reads TGTGCCAGCAGCGCACAGGGCCACACCATATATTTT.

The genes are TRBV2 and TRBJ1-2, with TRBD1 identical over 9 bases. Losses at the gene ends were 9 bases for V and 5 bases for J; bases not matched to a gene: 4. Germline-derived CDR1 and CDR2 are SNHLY and FYNNEI. The CDR3 is made up of 12 amino acids. CDR3: CASGGQGYGYTF. The CDR3 DNA reads as TGTGCCAGTGGGGGACAGGGATATGGCTACACCTTC.

The chain is built from TRBV2 and TRBJ1-2, with 10 bases lining up with TRBD1. The CDR3 consists of 12 residues. Germline V lookup: CDR1 SNHLY, CDR2 FYNNEI. Trimming removed 6 bases from V and 7 bases from J; junction bases left unmatched: 2. For the CDR3, the DNA is TGTGCCAGCAGGACAGGGGGCCCTGGCTACACCTTC. Amino acids: CASRTGGPGYTF.

The genes are TRBV10-3 and TRBJ2-7, with 9 bases matching TRBD1. The V gene's germline CDR1 is ENHRY and CDR2 SYGVKD. This CDR3 is built from 15 residues. V lost 5 bases, J lost 0 bases, and 5 bases stayed unmatched. Here the CDR3 DNA reads TGTGCCATCAGTTCGCCGGACAGGGGCTCCTACGAGCAGTACTTC. Its protein is CAISSPDRGSYEQYF.

This clone was recorded once. V and J are TRBV5-1 and TRBJ2-4; possibly TRBD2 for D (7 bases). The CDR3 loop spans 14 amino acids. In germline, CDR1 is SGHRS, CDR2 YFSETQ. V was clipped by 1 base and J by 12 bases, with 17 bases between them. The CDR3 nucleotides read TGCGCCAGCAGCTTGTTCCAGGGAGGGGGGGATCAGTACTTC. Residues: CASSLFQGGGDQYF.

The chain recombines TRBV7-8 with TRBJ2-7; 7 positions agree with TRBD2. CDR1 is SGHVS and CDR2 is FQNEAQ in the germline V gene. This CDR3 is 15 amino acids long. With 1 base clipped from V and 3 bases from J, the junction kept 6 bases outside the gene matches. The CDR3 coding sequence is TGTGCCAGCAGCTTAGGAGCGGGGTTATTCTACGAGCAGTACTTC. This encodes CASSLGAGLFYEQYF.

The rearrangement uses TRBV2 and TRBJ2-2; D ambiguous. This CDR3 spans 14 amino acids. Trimming took 7 bases from V and 0 from J, leaving 9 bases between them. Germline CDR1 SNHLY, CDR2 FYNNEI. The CDR3 is CASKFLTNTGELFF. The CDR3 nucleotides read TGTGCCAGCAAGTTTCTAACGAACACCGGGGAGCTGTTTTTT. Full variable domain (missing parts from reference TRBV2 and TRBJ2-2): EPEVTQTPSHQVTQMGQEVILRCVPISNHLYFYWYRQILGQKVEFLVSFYNNEISEKSEIFDDQFSVERPDGSNFTLKIRSTKLEDSAMYFCASKFLTNTGELFFGEGSRLTVL.

This clone came up a few times. The V and J genes are TRBV11-2 and TRBJ2-5; 8 bases line up with TRBD1. The end of the DNA fits TRBJ2-7 better, so the J call may be wrong. This CDR3 comprises 15 residues. CDR1 is SGHAT, CDR2 FQNNGV, per germline. The CDR3: CASSARRTGNYEQYF. CDR3 coding DNA: TGTGCCAGCAGCGCTCGGAGGACAGGGAACTACGAGCAGTACTTC.

The genes are TRBV15 and TRBJ2-3; 7 nucleotides agree with TRBD2. This CDR3 has 15 amino acids. CDR1 and CDR2 (germline): LNHNV, YYDKDF (reference sequence). J gave up 5 bases and V 3 bases, and 8 bases lay outside the gene matches. The CDR3 loop reads CATSRVEWGGDTQYF. The DNA for the CDR3 is TGTGCCACCAGCAGGGTGGAGTGGGGGGGAGATACGCAGTATTTT.

The genes are TRBV18 and TRBJ2-5, with D unclear. Deletions cut 3 bases from V and 1 base from J, with 6 bases between. The CDR3 loop spans 13 amino acids. Per the germline V gene, CDR1 is KGHSH and CDR2 is LQKENI. The CDR3 reads CASSPVSQETQYF. CDR3 nucleotide sequence: TGTGCCAGCTCACCGGTTAGCCAAGAGACCCAGTACTTC.